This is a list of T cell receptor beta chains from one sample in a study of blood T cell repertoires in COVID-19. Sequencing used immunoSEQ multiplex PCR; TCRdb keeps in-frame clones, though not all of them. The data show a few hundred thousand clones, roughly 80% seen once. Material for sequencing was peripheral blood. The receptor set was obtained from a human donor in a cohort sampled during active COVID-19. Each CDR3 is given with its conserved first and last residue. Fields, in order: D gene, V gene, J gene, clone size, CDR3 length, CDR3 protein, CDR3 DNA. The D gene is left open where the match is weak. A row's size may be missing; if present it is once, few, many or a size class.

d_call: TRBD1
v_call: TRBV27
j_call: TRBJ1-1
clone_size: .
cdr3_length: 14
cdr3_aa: CASSPGTANTEAFF
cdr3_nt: TGTGCCAGCAGTCCCGGGACAGCGAACACTGAAGCTTTCTTT

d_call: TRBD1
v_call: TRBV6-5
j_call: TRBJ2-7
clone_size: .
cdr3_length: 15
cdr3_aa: CASRWDRGQLYEQYF
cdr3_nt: TGTGCCAGCAGATGGGACAGGGGGCAACTCTACGAGCAGTACTTC

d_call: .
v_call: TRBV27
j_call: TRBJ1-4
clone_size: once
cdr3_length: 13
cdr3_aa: CLAGGATNEKLFF
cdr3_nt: TGTTTGGCCGGGGGGGCAACTAATGAAAAACTGTTTTTT

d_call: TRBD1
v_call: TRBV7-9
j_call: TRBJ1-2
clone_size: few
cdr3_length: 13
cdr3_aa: CASSLGTGGGYTF
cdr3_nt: TGTGCCAGCAGCTTGGGGACAGGGGGCGGCTACACCTTC

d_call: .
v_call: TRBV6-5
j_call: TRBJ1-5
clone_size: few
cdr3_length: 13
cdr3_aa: CASRPGVGQPQHF
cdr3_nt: TGTGCCAGCAGGCCAGGGGTGGGTCAGCCCCAGCATTTT

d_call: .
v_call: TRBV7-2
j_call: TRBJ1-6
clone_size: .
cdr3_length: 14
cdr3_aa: CASSPQGRDSPLHF
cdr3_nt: TGTGCCAGCAGTCCCCAGGGGAGGGATTCACCCCTCCACTTT

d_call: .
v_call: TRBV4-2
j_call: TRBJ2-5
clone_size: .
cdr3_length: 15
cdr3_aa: CASSQDSRRAETQYF
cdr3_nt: TGTGCCAGCAGCCAAGATTCTCGGAGGGCCGAGACCCAGTACTTC

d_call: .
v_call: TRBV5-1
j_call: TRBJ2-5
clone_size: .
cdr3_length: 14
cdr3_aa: CASSTGGVRETQYF
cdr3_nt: TGCGCCAGCAGCACCGGGGGAGTTCGAGAGACCCAGTACTTC

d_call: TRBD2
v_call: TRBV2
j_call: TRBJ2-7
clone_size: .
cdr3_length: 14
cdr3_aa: CASSSGRMSYEQYF
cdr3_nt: TGTGCCAGCAGCAGCGGGAGGATGTCCTACGAGCAGTACTTC

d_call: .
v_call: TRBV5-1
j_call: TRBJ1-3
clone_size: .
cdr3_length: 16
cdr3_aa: CASSLGGGSSGNTIYF
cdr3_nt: TGCGCCAGCAGCTTAGGCGGAGGGAGCTCTGGAAACACCATATATTTT

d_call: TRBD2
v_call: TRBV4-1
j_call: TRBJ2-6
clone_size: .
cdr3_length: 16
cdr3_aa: CASSTSGSSGANVLTF
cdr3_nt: TGCGCCAGCTCAACTAGCGGTTCCTCTGGGGCCAACGTCCTGACTTTC

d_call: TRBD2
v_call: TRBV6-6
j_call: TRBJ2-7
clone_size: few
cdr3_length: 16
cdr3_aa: CASSYTGLAGADEQYF
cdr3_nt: TGTGCCAGCAGTTACACCGGACTAGCGGGAGCGGACGAGCAGTACTTC

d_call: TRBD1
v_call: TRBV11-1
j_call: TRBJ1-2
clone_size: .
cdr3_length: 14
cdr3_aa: CASSFPGTDYGYTF
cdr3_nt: TGTGCCAGCAGCTTCCCTGGGACAGACTATGGCTACACCTTC

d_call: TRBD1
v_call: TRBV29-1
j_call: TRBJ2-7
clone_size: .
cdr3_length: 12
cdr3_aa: CSVGTGGYEQYF
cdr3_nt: TGCAGCGTGGGGACAGGGGGCTACGAGCAGTACTTC

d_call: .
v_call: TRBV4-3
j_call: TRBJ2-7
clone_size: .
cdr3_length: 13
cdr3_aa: CASSQHRSYEQYF
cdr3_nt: TGCGCCAGCAGCCAACACAGATCCTACGAGCAGTACTTC

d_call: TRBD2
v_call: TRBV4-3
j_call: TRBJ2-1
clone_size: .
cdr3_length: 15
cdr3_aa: CASSLGLAGVNEQFF
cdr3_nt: TGCGCCAGCAGCCTGGGACTAGCGGGAGTGAATGAGCAGTTCTTC

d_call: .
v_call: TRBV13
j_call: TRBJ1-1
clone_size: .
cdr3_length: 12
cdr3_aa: CASSLGQTEAFF
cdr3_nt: TGTGCCAGCAGTTTGGGGCAAACTGAAGCTTTCTTT

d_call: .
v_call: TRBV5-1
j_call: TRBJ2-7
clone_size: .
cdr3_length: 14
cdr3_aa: CASSLEAGFYEQYF
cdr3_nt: TGCGCCAGCAGCTTGGAAGCCGGTTTCTACGAGCAGTACTTC

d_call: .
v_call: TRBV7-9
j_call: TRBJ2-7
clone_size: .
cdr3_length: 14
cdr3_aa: CASSYGGRSYEQYF
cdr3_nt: TGTGCCAGCAGCTACGGGGGGCGGTCCTACGAGCAGTACTTC

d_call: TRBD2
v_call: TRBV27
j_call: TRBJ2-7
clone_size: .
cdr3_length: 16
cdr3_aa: CASSLSRGLAGVRQYF
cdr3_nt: TGTGCCAGCAGTTTAAGTCGGGGACTAGCGGGAGTTCGGCAGTACTTC